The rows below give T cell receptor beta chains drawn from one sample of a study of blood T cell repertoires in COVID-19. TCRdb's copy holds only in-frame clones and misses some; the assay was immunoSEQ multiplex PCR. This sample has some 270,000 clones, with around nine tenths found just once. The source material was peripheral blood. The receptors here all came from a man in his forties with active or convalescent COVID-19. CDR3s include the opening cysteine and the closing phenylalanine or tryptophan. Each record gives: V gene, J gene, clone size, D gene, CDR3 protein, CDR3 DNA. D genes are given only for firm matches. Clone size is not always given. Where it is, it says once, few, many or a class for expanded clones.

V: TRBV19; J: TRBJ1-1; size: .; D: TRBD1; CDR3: CASSWTGDAFF; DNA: TGTGCCAGTAGCTGGACAGGGGATGCTTTCTTT
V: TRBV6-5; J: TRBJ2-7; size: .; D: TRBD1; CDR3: CASSYTRTGTGYEQYF; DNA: TGTGCCAGCAGTTACACCCGGACAGGGACTGGGTACGAGCAGTACTTC
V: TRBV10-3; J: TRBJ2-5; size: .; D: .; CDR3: CAISTASQETQYF; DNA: TGTGCCATCAGTACTGCTAGTCAAGAGACCCAGTACTTC
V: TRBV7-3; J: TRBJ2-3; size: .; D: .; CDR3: CASSFPPADTQYF; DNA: TGTGCCAGCAGCTTCCCACCGGCAGATACGCAGTATTTT
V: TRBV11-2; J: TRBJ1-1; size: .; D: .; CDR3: CASSLHRASEAFF; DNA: TGTGCCAGCAGCTTACACAGGGCGAGTGAAGCTTTCTTT
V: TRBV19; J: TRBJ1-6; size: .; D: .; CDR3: CASSQYSSYNSPLHF; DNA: TGTGCCAGTAGTCAGTACAGCTCCTATAATTCACCCCTCCACTTT
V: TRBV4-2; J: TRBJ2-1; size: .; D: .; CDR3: CASSQVLLEGAEQFF; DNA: TGTGCCAGCAGCCAAGTTCTCTTGGAGGGGGCTGAGCAGTTCTTC
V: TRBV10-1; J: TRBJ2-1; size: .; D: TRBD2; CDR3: CASSRLALQGEQFF; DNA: TGCGCCAGCAGTCGACTAGCGCTCCAAGGGGAGCAGTTCTTC
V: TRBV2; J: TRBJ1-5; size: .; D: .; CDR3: CASRGVSGNQPQHF; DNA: TGTGCCAGCAGGGGAGTGAGTGGCAATCAGCCCCAGCATTTT
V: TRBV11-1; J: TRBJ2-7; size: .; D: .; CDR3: CASSPAQGTYEQYF; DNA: TGTGCCAGCAGCCCCGCGCAGGGAACTTACGAGCAGTACTTC
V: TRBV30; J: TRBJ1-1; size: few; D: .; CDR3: CAWSVHRAPEAFF; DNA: TGTGCCTGGAGTGTACACAGGGCCCCTGAAGCTTTCTTT
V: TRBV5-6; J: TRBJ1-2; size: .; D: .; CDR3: CASSWAGNGYTF; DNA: TGTGCCAGCAGCTGGGCGGGGAATGGCTACACCTTC
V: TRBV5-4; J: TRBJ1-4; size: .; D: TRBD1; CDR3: CASSQRGQGAEKLFF; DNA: TGTGCCAGCAGCCAACGGGGACAGGGGGCTGAAAAACTGTTTTTT
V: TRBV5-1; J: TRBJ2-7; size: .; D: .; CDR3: CASSPGQGMREQYF; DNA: TGCGCCAGCAGCCCCGGACAAGGAATGAGGGAGCAGTACTTC
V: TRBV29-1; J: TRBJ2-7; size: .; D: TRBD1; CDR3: CSVPGTGGPEVQYF; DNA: TGCAGCGTGCCCGGGACAGGGGGGCCGGAAGTGCAGTACTTC
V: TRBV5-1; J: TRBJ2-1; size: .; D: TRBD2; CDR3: CASSLIIAGPSYNEQFF; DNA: TGCGCCAGCAGCCTCATCATAGCGGGACCCTCCTACAATGAGCAGTTCTTC
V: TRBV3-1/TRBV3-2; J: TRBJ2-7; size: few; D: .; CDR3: CASSPSRVGEQYF; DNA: TGTGCCAGCAGCCCGTCCAGGGTCGGAGAGCAGTACTTC
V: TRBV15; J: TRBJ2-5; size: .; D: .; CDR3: CATSRSGVGETQYF; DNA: TGTGCCACCAGCAGGTCGGGGGTAGGGGAGACCCAGTACTTC
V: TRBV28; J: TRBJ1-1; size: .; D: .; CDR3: CASSLRGSPEAFF; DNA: TGTGCCAGCAGTTTACGGGGTTCCCCTGAAGCTTTCTTT
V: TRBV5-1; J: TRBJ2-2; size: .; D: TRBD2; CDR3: CASSLDGGASGELFF; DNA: TGCGCCAGCAGCTTGGACGGGGGGGCGTCCGGGGAGCTGTTTTTT
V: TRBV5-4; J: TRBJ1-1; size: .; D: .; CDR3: CASSSSRGVENTEAFF; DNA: TGTGCCAGCAGCTCTAGCAGGGGCGTGGAGAACACTGAAGCTTTCTTT
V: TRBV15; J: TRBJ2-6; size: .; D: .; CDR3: CATSRYSGANVLTF; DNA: TGTGCCACCAGCAGGTACTCTGGGGCCAACGTCCTGACTTTC
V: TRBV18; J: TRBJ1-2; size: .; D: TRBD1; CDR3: CASSPSVRDRANYGYTF; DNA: TGTGCCAGCTCACCTTCAGTGAGGGACAGGGCCAACTATGGCTACACCTTC
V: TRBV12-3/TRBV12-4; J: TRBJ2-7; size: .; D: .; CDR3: CASRPGHLPEQYF; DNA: TGTGCCAGCAGGCCGGGACACTTGCCCGAGCAGTACTTC
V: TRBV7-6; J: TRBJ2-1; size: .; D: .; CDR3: CASSLAGSGREQFF; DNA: TGTGCCAGCAGCTTAGCCGGATCGGGGAGGGAGCAGTTCTTC
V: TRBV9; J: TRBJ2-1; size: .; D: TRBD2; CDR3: CASSASGGLGNEQFF; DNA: TGTGCCAGCAGCGCGTCGGGGGGACTGGGCAATGAGCAGTTCTTC
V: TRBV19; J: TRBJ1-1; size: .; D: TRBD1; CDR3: CASRIPGQGTPEAFF; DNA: TGTGCCAGTAGGATACCAGGACAGGGAACCCCTGAAGCTTTCTTT
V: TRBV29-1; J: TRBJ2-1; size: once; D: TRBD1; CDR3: CSVEAHFGRWTGIDEQFF; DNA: TGCAGCGTTGAAGCCCACTTCGGCCGGTGGACAGGGATCGATGAGCAGTTCTTC
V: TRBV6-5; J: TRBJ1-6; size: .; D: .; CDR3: CASSYATYYNSPLHF; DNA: TGTGCCAGCAGTTACGCGACATACTATAATTCACCCCTCCACTTT
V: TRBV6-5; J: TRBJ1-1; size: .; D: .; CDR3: CASRLGAEAFF; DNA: TGTGCCAGCAGACTAGGCGCTGAAGCTTTCTTT
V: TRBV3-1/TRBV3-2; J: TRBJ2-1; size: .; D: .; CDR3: CASSLALRSYNEQFF; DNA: TGTGCCAGCAGCCTAGCGTTGCGGTCCTACAATGAGCAGTTCTTC
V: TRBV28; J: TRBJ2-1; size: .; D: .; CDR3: CASTPGPIIGEQFF; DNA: TGTGCCAGCACCCCTGGGCCTATAATTGGCGAGCAGTTCTTC
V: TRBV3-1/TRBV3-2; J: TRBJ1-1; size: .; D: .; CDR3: CASSQDQRGWVAAFF; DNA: TGTGCCAGCAGCCAAGATCAAAGGGGGTGGGTGGCGGCTTTCTTT
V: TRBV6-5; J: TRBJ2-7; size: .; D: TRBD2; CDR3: CAASESSGTYEQYF; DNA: TGTGCCGCTTCGGAATCTAGCGGGACCTACGAGCAGTACTTC
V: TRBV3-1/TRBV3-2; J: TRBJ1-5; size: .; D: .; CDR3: CASSPGGGTKPQHF; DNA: TGTGCCAGCAGCCCCGGGGGGGGGACAAAGCCCCAGCATTTT
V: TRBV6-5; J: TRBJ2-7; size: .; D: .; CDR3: CASSLDNAYEQYF; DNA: TGTGCCAGCAGTTTGGACAACGCCTACGAGCAGTACTTC
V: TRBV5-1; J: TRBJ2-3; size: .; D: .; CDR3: CASSLPLLGTTDTQYF; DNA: TGCGCCAGCAGCTTGCCGCTGCTGGGGACAACAGATACGCAGTATTTT
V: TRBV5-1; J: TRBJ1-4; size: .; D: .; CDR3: CASSLVRGGVTNEKLFF; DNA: TGCGCCAGCAGCTTGGTGAGGGGAGGGGTAACTAATGAAAAACTGTTTTTT
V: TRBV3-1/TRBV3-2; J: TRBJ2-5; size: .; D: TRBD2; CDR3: CASSPPGISGRFQETQYF; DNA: TGTGCCAGCAGCCCCCCGGGTATTAGCGGGAGGTTCCAGGAGACCCAGTACTTC
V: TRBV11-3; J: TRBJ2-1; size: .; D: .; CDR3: CASSNPHHRRDNEQFF; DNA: TGTGCCAGCAGCAACCCTCACCATCGGCGGGACAATGAGCAGTTCTTC
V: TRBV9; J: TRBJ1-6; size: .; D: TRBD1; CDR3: CASSPRQGANSPLHF; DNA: TGTGCCAGCAGCCCGAGACAGGGCGCTAATTCACCCCTCCACTTT
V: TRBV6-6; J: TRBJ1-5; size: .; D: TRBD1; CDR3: CASSSTPRGSNQPQHF; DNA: TGTGCCAGCAGTTCAACACCCAGGGGGAGCAATCAGCCCCAGCATTTT
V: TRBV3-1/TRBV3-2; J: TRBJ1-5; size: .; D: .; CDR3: CASSLGGNDQPQHF; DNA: TGTGCCAGCAGCCTCGGGGGGAACGATCAGCCCCAGCATTTT
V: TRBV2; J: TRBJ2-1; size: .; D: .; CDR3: CASSEVRLAGGEQFF; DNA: TGTGCCAGCAGTGAAGTCCGCCTAGCTGGGGGCGAGCAGTTCTTC